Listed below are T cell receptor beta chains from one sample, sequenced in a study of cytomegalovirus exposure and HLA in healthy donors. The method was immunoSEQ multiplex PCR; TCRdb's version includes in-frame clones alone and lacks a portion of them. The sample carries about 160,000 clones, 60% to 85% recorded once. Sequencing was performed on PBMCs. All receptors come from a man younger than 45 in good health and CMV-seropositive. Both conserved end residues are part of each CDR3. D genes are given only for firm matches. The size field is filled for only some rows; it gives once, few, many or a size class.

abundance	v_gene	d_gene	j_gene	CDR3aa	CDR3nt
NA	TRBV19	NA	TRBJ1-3	CASARGSSGNTIYF	TGTGCCAGCGCCCGGGGGAGCTCTGGAAACACCATATATTTT
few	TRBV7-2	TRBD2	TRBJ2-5	CASSLYGGSRETQYF	TGTGCCAGCAGCTTATACGGGGGGAGTCGGGAGACCCAGTACTTC
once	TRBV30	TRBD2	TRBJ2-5	CAWSGLAGFQETQYF	TGTGCCTGGAGCGGACTAGCGGGCTTCCAAGAGACCCAGTACTTC
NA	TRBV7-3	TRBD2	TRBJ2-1	CASRGEAGGHLNEQFF	TGTGCCAGCCGGGGTGAAGCGGGGGGACACCTCAATGAGCAGTTCTTC
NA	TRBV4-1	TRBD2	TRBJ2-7	CASSQDAGLDSYEQYF	TGCGCCAGCAGCCAAGATGCGGGACTAGATTCCTACGAGCAGTACTTC
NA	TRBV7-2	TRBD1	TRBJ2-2	CASRITGGATGELFF	TGTGCCAGCAGGATCACAGGGGGCGCAACCGGGGAGCTGTTTTTT
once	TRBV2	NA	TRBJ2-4	CASSSDWVAKNIQYF	TGTGCCAGCAGTTCCGACTGGGTAGCCAAAAACATTCAGTACTTC
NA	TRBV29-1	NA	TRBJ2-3	CSVAPGSADTQYF	TGCAGCGTTGCACCAGGATCGGCAGATACGCAGTATTTT
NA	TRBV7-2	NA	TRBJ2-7	CASSLKGRVGFLYEQYF	TGTGCCAGCAGCTTAAAAGGTCGGGTAGGCTTTCTCTACGAGCAGTACTTC
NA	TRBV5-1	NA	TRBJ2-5	CASRRAGEQETQYF	TGCGCCAGCAGACGAGCAGGCGAACAAGAGACCCAGTACTTC
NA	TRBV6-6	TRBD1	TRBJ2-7	CASSRGQGTTYEQYF	TGTGCCAGCAGTCGAGGACAGGGAACTACCTACGAGCAGTACTTC
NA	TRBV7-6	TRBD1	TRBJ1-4	CASSPGQGFTNEKLFF	TGTGCCAGCAGCCCGGGACAGGGGTTCACTAATGAAAAACTGTTTTTT
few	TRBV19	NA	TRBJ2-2	CASVGYTGELFF	TGTGCCAGCGTGGGCTACACCGGGGAGCTGTTTTTT
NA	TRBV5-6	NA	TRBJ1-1	CASSRLVAGPNTEAFF	TGTGCCAGCAGCAGGCTCGTCGCGGGGCCGAACACTGAAGCTTTCTTT
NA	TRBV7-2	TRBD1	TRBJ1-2	CASSLAPGQGAGGYTF	TGTGCCAGCAGCTTAGCCCCGGGACAGGGGGCAGGTGGCTACACCTTC
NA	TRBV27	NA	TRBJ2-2	CAGSFGANGGELFF	TGTGCCGGCAGTTTCGGTGCGAATGGCGGGGAGCTGTTTTTT
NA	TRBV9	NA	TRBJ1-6	CASNRDGSPLHF	TGTGCCAGCAACAGGGACGGTTCACCCCTCCACTTT
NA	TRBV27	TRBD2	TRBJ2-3	CASSFWSGVTDTQYF	TGTGCCAGCAGTTTCTGGAGCGGGGTCACAGATACGCAGTATTTT
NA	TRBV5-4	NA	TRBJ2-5	CASSLVQGRQETQYF	TGTGCCAGCAGCTTGGTCCAGGGAAGACAAGAGACCCAGTACTTC
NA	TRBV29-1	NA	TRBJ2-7	CSVESQDRKYEQYF	TGCAGCGTCGAGAGTCAGGACAGAAAATACGAGCAGTACTTC
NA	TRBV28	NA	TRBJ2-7	CASSLNPQYEQYF	TGTGCCAGCAGTTTAAATCCCCAGTACGAGCAGTACTTC
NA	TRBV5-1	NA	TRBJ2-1	CASTEANPGNEQFF	TGCGCCAGCACGGAGGCTAACCCGGGCAATGAGCAGTTCTTC
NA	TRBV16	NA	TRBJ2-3	CASSQSRVSSTDTQYF	TGTGCCAGCAGCCAATCCCGGGTTTCTAGCACAGATACGCAGTATTTT
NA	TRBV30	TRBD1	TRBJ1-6	CAGTRGTGDNSPLHF	TGTGCCGGCACCCGCGGGACAGGGGATAATTCACCCCTCCACTTT
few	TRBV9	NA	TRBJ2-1	CASSVVSSDNEQFF	TGTGCCAGCAGCGTAGTTTCTAGCGACAATGAGCAGTTCTTC
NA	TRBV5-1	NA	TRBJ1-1	CASSLYRGEGAEAFF	TGCGCCAGCAGCTTGTATAGAGGGGAGGGGGCTGAAGCTTTCTTT
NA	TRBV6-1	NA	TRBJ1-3	CASSQGRVSGNTIYF	TGTGCCAGCAGCCAGGGCAGAGTCTCTGGAAACACCATATATTTT
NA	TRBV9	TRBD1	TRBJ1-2	CASSVTGTGNYGYTF	TGTGCCAGCAGCGTTACCGGGACAGGGAACTATGGCTACACCTTC
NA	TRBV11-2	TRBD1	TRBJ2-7	CASSKDREVTYEQYF	TGTGCCAGCAGCAAGGACAGGGAGGTGACCTACGAGCAGTACTTC
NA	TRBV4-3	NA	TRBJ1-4	CASSQGTISNEKLFF	TGCGCCAGCAGCCAAGGGACAATTTCTAATGAAAAACTGTTTTTT
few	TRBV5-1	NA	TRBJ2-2	CASSLGQGNTGELFF	TGCGCCAGCAGCTTGGGCCAGGGGAACACCGGGGAGCTGTTTTTT
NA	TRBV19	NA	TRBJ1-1	CASSIVEGNTEAFF	TGTGCCAGTAGTATAGTTGAGGGGAACACTGAAGCTTTCTTT
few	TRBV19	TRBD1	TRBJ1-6	CASSSQGFGSPLHF	TGTGCCAGTAGTTCACAGGGGTTCGGTTCACCCCTCCACTTT
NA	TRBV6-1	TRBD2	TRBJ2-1	CASSESRLAGGPSLDYNEQFF	TGTGCCAGCAGTGAATCGAGACTAGCGGGGGGGCCTAGTTTAGACTACAATGAGCAGTTCTTC
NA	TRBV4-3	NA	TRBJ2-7	CASSQDQTGHSYEQYF	TGCGCCAGCAGCCAAGATCAGACAGGCCACTCCTACGAGCAGTACTTC
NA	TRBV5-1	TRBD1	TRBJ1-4	CASSRTGDKNEKLFF	TGCGCCAGCAGCCGCACAGGGGACAAAAATGAAAAACTGTTTTTT
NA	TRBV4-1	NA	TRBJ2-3	CASSPAGNGGPTDTQYF	TGCGCCAGCAGCCCCGCCGGAAACGGGGGGCCCACAGATACGCAGTATTTT
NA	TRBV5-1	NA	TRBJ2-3	CASSYGESGTQYF	TGCGCCAGCAGCTACGGTGAGAGTGGTACGCAGTATTTT
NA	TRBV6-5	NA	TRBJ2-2	CASRRGTGELFF	TGTGCCAGCAGACGGGGAACCGGGGAGCTGTTTTTT
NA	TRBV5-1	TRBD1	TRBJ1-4	CASSQGQGRYEKLFF	TGCGCCAGCAGCCAGGGACAGGGTCGATATGAAAAACTGTTTTTT
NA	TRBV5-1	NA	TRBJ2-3	CASSAGQGGANTQYF	TGCGCCAGCAGCGCCGGACAAGGGGGGGCGAATACGCAGTATTTT
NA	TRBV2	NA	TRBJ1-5	CASSVQGKSNQPQHF	TGTGCCAGCAGTGTTCAGGGAAAGAGCAATCAGCCCCAGCATTTT
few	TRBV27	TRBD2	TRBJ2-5	CASSHGEGIMGETQYF	TGTGCCAGCAGTCACGGGGAGGGCATAATGGGAGAGACCCAGTACTTC
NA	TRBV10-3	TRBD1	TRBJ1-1	CAISGDRSGTEAFF	TGTGCCATCAGCGGGGACAGGTCCGGCACTGAAGCTTTCTTT
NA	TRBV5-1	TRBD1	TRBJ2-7	CASSSGQGADEQYF	TGCGCCAGCAGCTCGGGACAGGGGGCCGACGAGCAGTACTTC